These T cell receptor beta chains were read from a single sample in a study of cytomegalovirus exposure and HLA in healthy donors. This table comes from immunoSEQ multiplex PCR, and its TCRdb copy is limited to in-frame clones, with some not included. The sample lists 250,000 to 300,000 clones, nearly 90% occurring once. The sequenced sample was PBMCs. These receptors were taken from a woman aged 18 to 35 in good health and CMV-seronegative. The CDR3 runs from the conserved cysteine through the conserved F or W. The D gene is left open where the match is weak. Clone size is not always given. Where it is, it says once, few, many or a class for expanded clones.

TRBD1	TRBJ2-7	-	TRBV30	CAWNLQGALDEQYF	TGTGCCTGGAACCTACAGGGGGCCCTCGACGAGCAGTACTTC
TRBD1	TRBJ1-1	-	TRBV10-3	CAISSPGQALGEAFF	TGTGCCATCAGCAGCCCGGGACAGGCTCTTGGTGAAGCTTTCTTT
-	TRBJ2-2	-	TRBV28	CASIGQRNTGELFF	TGTGCCAGCATAGGACAGAGGAACACCGGGGAGCTGTTTTTT
-	TRBJ2-1	-	TRBV19	CASSIPRAINNEQFF	TGTGCCAGTAGTATACCACGAGCAATAAACAATGAGCAGTTCTTC
TRBD1	TRBJ1-1	once	TRBV4-1	CASSLRDRESLEAFF	TGCGCCAGCAGCCTAAGGGACAGGGAAAGCCTTGAAGCTTTCTTT
TRBD1	TRBJ2-1	-	TRBV5-1	CASSSQGAVNEQFF	TGCGCCAGCAGCTCACAGGGGGCGGTCAATGAGCAGTTCTTC
-	TRBJ2-2	-	TRBV19	CASKLGAANTGELFF	TGTGCCAGTAAATTAGGGGCGGCGAACACCGGGGAGCTGTTTTTT
TRBD1	TRBJ2-1	-	TRBV28	CASFPTRDRGLGEQFF	TGTGCCAGCTTCCCAACCCGGGACAGGGGATTGGGTGAGCAGTTCTTC
-	TRBJ2-5	-	TRBV25-1	CASSELETQYF	TGTGCCAGCAGTGAACTAGAGACCCAGTACTTC
-	TRBJ1-2	-	TRBV7-9	CASSLEAGSYGYTF	TGTGCCAGCAGCTTAGAGGCGGGGAGCTATGGCTACACCTTC
-	TRBJ2-2	-	TRBV6-5	CASKNLASGELFF	TGTGCCAGCAAAAACCTGGCATCGGGGGAGCTGTTTTTT
-	TRBJ1-5	-	TRBV9	CASSVGPESGQPQHF	TGTGCCAGCAGCGTAGGACCTGAGAGCGGTCAGCCCCAGCATTTT
-	TRBJ2-1	-	TRBV11-3	CASSFSSWGEPYNEQFF	TGTGCCAGCAGCTTTTCGTCCTGGGGGGAGCCATACAATGAGCAGTTCTTC
-	TRBJ2-2	-	TRBV6-1	CASRESTGELFF	TGTGCCAGCAGGGAGTCCACCGGGGAGCTGTTTTTT
-	TRBJ1-2	-	TRBV19	CAVVKTGTDGYTF	TGTGCCGTAGTGAAAACCGGGACTGATGGCTACACCTTC
TRBD1	TRBJ2-7	-	TRBV28	CASSPATGGTYEQYF	TGTGCCAGCAGCCCTGCGACAGGGGGTACCTACGAGCAGTACTTC
TRBD1	TRBJ1-5	once	TRBV5-1	CASSDGTGINQPQHF	TGCGCCAGCAGCGACGGGACAGGGATCAATCAGCCCCAGCATTTT
TRBD1	TRBJ2-5	-	TRBV6-1	CASSEGSAGGTETQYF	TGTGCCAGCAGTGAAGGGAGCGCAGGGGGCACGGAGACCCAGTACTTC
-	TRBJ1-3	-	TRBV9	CASSVWDSTQGTSSGNTIYF	TGTGCCAGCAGCGTATGGGATAGCACCCAGGGGACCTCCTCTGGAAACACCATATATTTT
TRBD1	TRBJ1-1	-	TRBV28	CASRETGIGVTEAFF	TGTGCCAGCAGAGAGACAGGGATTGGCGTCACTGAAGCTTTCTTT
-	TRBJ1-4	once	TRBV7-9	CASRSFATNEKLFF	TGTGCCAGCAGATCCTTTGCAACTAATGAAAAACTGTTTTTT
TRBD1	TRBJ1-1	-	TRBV5-1	CASSLWGQGETEAFF	TGCGCCAGCAGCTTGTGGGGACAGGGTGAAACTGAAGCTTTCTTT
-	TRBJ1-4	-	TRBV29-1	CSAGISTNEKLFF	TGCAGCGCAGGGATTTCGACTAATGAAAAACTGTTTTTT
TRBD1	TRBJ2-2	-	TRBV6-5	CASTVTGTGGELFF	TGTGCCAGCACCGTGACAGGGACGGGCGGGGAGCTGTTTTTT
TRBD1	TRBJ1-2	-	TRBV4-3	CASSQGRDRSYGYTF	TGCGCCAGCAGCCAAGGTCGGGACAGGAGCTATGGCTACACCTTC
TRBD1	TRBJ1-2	-	TRBV7-9	CASSLGAGGLGYTF	TGTGCCAGCAGCTTAGGGGCAGGGGGCTTAGGCTACACCTTC
TRBD1	TRBJ1-1	-	TRBV11-2	CASSLVGQGGEAFF	TGTGCCAGCAGCTTGGTTGGACAGGGAGGGGAAGCTTTCTTT
-	TRBJ1-4	-	TRBV6-1	CATKDSLYEKLFF	TGTGCCACGAAGGACAGTCTTTATGAAAAACTGTTTTTT
-	TRBJ1-1	-	TRBV9	CASSVEGVRGWGTEAFF	TGTGCCAGCAGCGTAGAGGGTGTTAGGGGGTGGGGCACTGAAGCTTTCTTT
-	TRBJ2-2	-	TRBV7-9	CASSLTENTGELFF	TGTGCCAGCAGCTTAACTGAGAACACCGGGGAGCTGTTTTTT
TRBD1	TRBJ2-7	once	TRBV7-2	CASSLNRGQGEQYF	TGTGCCAGCAGCCTTAACAGGGGGCAAGGCGAGCAGTACTTC
TRBD2	TRBJ2-5	-	TRBV7-9	CASSILSGEETQYF	TGTGCCAGCAGCATACTTAGCGGGGAAGAGACCCAGTACTTC
-	TRBJ1-1	-	TRBV2	CASSRGPNTEAFF	TGTGCCAGCAGCAGGGGCCCGAACACTGAAGCTTTCTTT